The TCR beta chain described here comes from a study of patients and donors after allogeneic stem cell transplantation. Each CDR3 protein gets one entry after TCRdb re-called the RT-PCR reads with MiXCR. The table lists 30,000 to 40,000 distinct CDR3 sequences, around 33% of them singletons. The sample holds one count of this clonotype. Material: blood, either unsorted or a sorted T cell fraction (not recorded which). The TCR was taken from a human donor who was either an allogeneic HSCT recipient or a stem cell or donor lymphocyte infusion donor (not recorded which). It is not recorded whose cells these are; they may come from a transplant donor.

CDR3 in DNA: TGTGCCAGCAGGCGTATTGAGCACACCACTACGGGGAGTGAGCAGTTCTTC. Residues: CASRRIEHTTTGSEQFF. V usage is TRBV12-3 or TRBV12-4 and J usage is TRBJ2-1; TRBD2 might be the D (5 bases). Between the trimmed V and J ends, which lost 6 bases and 9 bases, there was a span of 27 bases. The CDR3 contains 17 residues.